This passage covers 30 T cell receptor beta chains from one sample sequenced in a study of regulatory T cells in long-lasting Graves disease. Time point in this sample: persistent/refractory GD, antithyroid drugs over 5 years with positive TRAb. The TCR library was made from RNA that had been extracted from PBMCs in TRIzol. HTBI primers from iRepertoire and Arm-PCR of CDR3 regions yielded the TCR beta libraries. TCRdb re-called the multiplex PCR reads through MiXCR, storing one row per CDR3 protein. The table has about 300,000 distinct CDR3 sequences, 22% seen once; the top ten hold roughly three fifths. The material was peripheral blood mononuclear cells (PBMCs), obtained when the disease was refractory, from a patient treated with antithyroid drugs. These TCRs come from a female donor with Graves disease.

This clonotype was seen at least ten times. The V call is TRBV28, the J call TRBJ2-5; TRBD1 aligns across 8 bases. The V segment lost 7 bases and the J segment 2 bases; nucleotides outside the gene matches: 12. The CDR3 sequence is 16 residues long. The germline gives CDR1 MDHEN, CDR2 SYDVKM. Written as DNA, the CDR3 is TGTGCCAGCAACCGGGACAGGATGCTCCTACAAGAGACCCAGTACTTC. Translation: CASNRDRMLLQETQYF.

The chain employs TRBV20-1 and TRBJ2-2; either TRBD1 or TRBD2 may supply D (5 bases each). The V gene's germline CDR1 is DFQATT and CDR2 SNEGSKA (reference sequence). This CDR3 contains 15 residues. V was trimmed by 6 bases and J by 1 base, leaving 15 bases between them. The CDR3 loop reads CSAEAGTVNTGELFF. In nucleotides, the CDR3 is TGCAGTGCCGAAGCTGGGACGGTGAACACCGGGGAGCTGTTTTTT.

CDR3 coding DNA: TGTGCCAGCCTCGGGCTAGCGGAGCCCTACGAGCAGTACTTC. It translates to CASLGLAEPYEQYF. This rearrangement joins TRBV6-1 to TRBJ2-7; 7 bases agree with TRBD2. CDR3 length: 14 amino acids. J was trimmed by 2 bases and V by 8 bases; bases with no gene match: 9. From germline, CDR1 is MNHNS and CDR2 SASEGT.

CDR3 amino acids: CASSLVEVGNYGYTF. The CDR3 nucleotides are TGTGCCAGCAGCTTGGTCGAGGTCGGGAACTATGGCTACACCTTC. The chain is built from TRBV5-6 and TRBJ1-2; D is unresolved. Trimming stripped 0 bases from V and 2 bases from J, with 11 bases between. The CDR3 extends over 15 amino acids. CDR1 SGHDT and CDR2 YYEEEE come from the germline V gene.

This clonotype was counted many times. V gene TRBV6-1 combines with J gene TRBJ1-6; the D gene is possibly TRBD1 (5 bases). Germline V gene sequence: CDR1 MNHNS, CDR2 SASEGT. The germline V and J ends were trimmed by 4 bases and 2 bases, with 9 bases remaining between them. The CDR3 contains 15 residues. The CDR3 DNA reads TGTGCCAGCAGTGGACAGCGCACCTATAATTCACCCCTCCACTTT. Translation gives CASSGQRTYNSPLHF.

Worth noting for this clonotype: One base away lies a much larger clone, so this may be a sequencing read error. The J gene is TRBJ1-2, the V gene TRBV30; D call uncertain. Germline lookup yields CDR1 GTSNPN and CDR2 SVGIG (reference sequence). This CDR3 is 12 amino acids long. The CDR3 DNA reads TGTGCCTGGAGTCCGGATAACTATAGCTACACCTTC. This translates into CAWSPDNYSYTF.

This clonotype was seen a handful of times. The chain is built from TRBV20-1 and TRBJ1-1; a weak D match, TRBD1 (5 bases). V lost 0 bases and J 5 bases, leaving 22 bases between the germline ends. The CDR3 runs to 17 residues. Looked up from germline, CDR1 is DFQATT and CDR2 is SNEGSKA (reference sequence). DNA of the CDR3: TGCAGTGCTAGAGATAGCGGGGGGAGCCGGAGAGGGACTGAAGCTTTCTTT. Protein product: CSARDSGGSRRGTEAFF.

The V call is TRBV6-1, the J call TRBJ2-1, with TRBD2 identical over 7 bases. The ends lost 8 bases at V and 8 bases at J; junction bases unmatched: 12. The germline CDR1 and CDR2 sequences are MNHNS and SASEGT. The CDR3 sequence is 14 residues long. DNA for the CDR3: TGTGCCAGCCAGTACGGCGGGAGAGGGGATGAGCAGTTCTTC. Translation gives CASQYGGRGDEQFF.

This clonotype was picked up many times. The chain is built from TRBV7-2 and TRBJ2-5; D remains unclear. The CDR3 covers 14 residues. Trimming cost V 3 bases and J 1 base, with 9 bases left between them. In germline, CDR1 is SGHTA, CDR2 FQGNSA. The CDR3 sequence: CASSLESLQETQYF. The CDR3 DNA follows: TGTGCCAGCAGCTTGGAGTCACTCCAAGAGACCCAGTACTTC.

This clonotype appeared many times. The CDR3 nucleotides read TGTGCCAGCAGTGAACAGTCCTACGAGCAGTACTTC. Its protein product is CASSEQSYEQYF. This chain uses TRBV2 with TRBJ2-7; D remains ambiguous. The CDR3 covers 12 residues. Germline CDR1 SNHLY, CDR2 FYNNEI. V was pared by 2 bases and J by 1 base, with 3 bases between.

This clonotype was counted at least ten times. This chain uses TRBV5-5 with TRBJ2-5; D may be TRBD2 (7 bases). The V gene's germline CDR1 is SGHKS and CDR2 YYEKEE (reference sequence). Between the trimmed V and J ends, which lost 0 bases and 4 bases, there was a span of 13 bases. The CDR3 length is 15 residues. In nucleotides, the CDR3 is TGTGCCAGCAGCTTGGTCGGACTAGGGGGAGAGACCCAGTACTTC. It specifies CASSLVGLGGETQYF.

This rearrangement joins TRBV20-1 to TRBJ2-7; D remains ambiguous. V gave up 6 bases and J gave up 3 bases, with 15 bases separating them. Germline V gene sequence: CDR1 DFQATT, CDR2 SNEGSKA (reference sequence). This CDR3 region has 13 residues. For the CDR3, the DNA is TGCAGTGCGCCCTCGGCTCTTTTCTACGAGCAGTACTTC. Translation gives CSAPSALFYEQYF.

This clonotype was recorded at least ten times. The chain has TRBV11-2 and TRBJ1-5; D unresolved. Trimming took 4 bases from V and 6 from J, leaving 10 bases between them. The length of the CDR3 is 13 residues. The germline CDR1 and CDR2 sequences are SGHAT and FQNNGV. CDR3 nucleotide sequence: TGTGCCAGCAGCTCCTCAGACACTCAGCCCCAGCATTTT. Residues: CASSSSDTQPQHF. Variable domain in full (rest from reference TRBV11-2 and TRBJ1-5): EAGVAQSPRYKIIEKRQSVAFWCNPISGHATLYWYQQILGQGPKLLIQFQNNGVVDDSQLPKDRFSAERLKGVDSTLKIQPAKLEDSAVYLCASSSSDTQPQHFGDGTRLSIL.

This clonotype turned up a few times. Here the CDR3 DNA reads TGCAGTGCTCCCTCGACTAGCGGGAGTCCCGGGGAGCTGTTTTTT. Amino acids: CSAPSTSGSPGELFF. The V call is TRBV20-1, the J call TRBJ2-2; TRBD2 matches at 12 bases. This CDR3 comprises 15 residues. Germline CDR1 and CDR2: DFQATT and SNEGSKA (reference sequence). After removal of 5 bases from V and 6 bases from J, the junction contained 7 bases not matched to a gene.

The chain employs TRBV7-3 and TRBJ2-5; D remains ambiguous. Germline V CDR1 and CDR2: SGHTA, FQGTGA. The germline V and J ends were trimmed by 2 bases and 6 bases, with 28 bases remaining between them. CDR3 length: 19 residues. The CDR3 coding sequence is TGTGCCAGCAGCTTACCAATGGGGTATAGGCGTTTAATTTTGAAGACCCAGTACTTC. It translates to CASSLPMGYRRLILKTQYF. The whole variable domain, filled in from reference TRBV7-3 and TRBJ2-5, reads GAGVSQTPSNKVTEKGKYVELRCDPISGHTALYWYRQSLGQGPEFLIYFQGTGAADDSGLPNDRFFAVRPEGSVSTLKIQRTERGDSAVYLCASSLPMGYRRLILKTQYFGPGTRLLVL.

This clonotype was detected ten times or more. The V call is TRBV20-1, the J call TRBJ2-7; the D is unclear. Per the germline V gene, CDR1 is DFQATT and CDR2 is SNEGSKA (reference sequence). Trimming removed 1 base from V and 5 bases from J, with 6 bases in between. This CDR3 is 11 amino acids long. CDR3 coding DNA: TGCAGTGCTAGAGGGCAGAACGAGCAGTACTTC. Its protein product is CSARGQNEQYF.

Worth noting for this clonotype: A read error may be the cause here, since a much bigger clone is one base away. The chain couples TRBV28 to TRBJ2-7; D gene ambiguous. The CDR3 has 11 amino acids. The germline V gene encodes CDR1 MDHEN and CDR2 SYDVKM. The CDR3 region has the DNA TGTACCAGCAGCCTTGACGTTGAGAAGTACTTC. It translates to CTSSLDVEKYF.

The chain recombines TRBV7-6 with TRBJ2-3; perhaps TRBD2 as D (7 bases). This CDR3 is 17 amino acids long. Deletions cut 0 bases from V and 1 base from J, with 14 bases between. From germline, CDR1 is SGHVS and CDR2 FNYEAQ. The CDR3 nucleotides read TGTGCCAGCAGCTTAGCGGGGGGGGCATGGGGCACAGATACGCAGTATTTT. Translated, it gives CASSLAGGAWGTDTQYF. Together with reference TRBV7-6 and TRBJ2-3, the CDR3 gives the full variable domain: GAGVSQSPRYKVTKRGQDVALRCDPISGHVSLYWYRQALGQGPEFLTYFNYEAQQDKSGLPNDRFSAERPEGSISTLTIQRTEQRDSAMYRCASSLAGGAWGTDTQYFGPGTRLTVL.

This clonotype was observed a handful of times. This chain links TRBV2 with TRBJ2-1, with 8 bases matching TRBD2. The CDR3 sequence is 16 residues long. Germline trimming cut 8 bases from V and 5 bases from J; bases unmatched to any gene: 14. Looked up from germline, CDR1 is SNHLY and CDR2 is FYNNEI. The CDR3 spells CASRGVVAGRNNEQFF. CDR3 in DNA: TGTGCCAGCCGAGGGGTGGTAGCGGGAAGAAACAATGAGCAGTTCTTC.

The table lists this clonotype with a few counts. The chain employs TRBV6-1 and TRBJ2-2; D is ambiguous. The germline V gene encodes CDR1 MNHNS and CDR2 SASEGT. This CDR3 has 12 amino acids. V lost 8 bases to trimming and J lost 5 bases, with 9 bases between them. As DNA, the CDR3 is TGTGCCAGCGGGATGGCTACCGGGGAGCTGTTTTTT. It is translated as CASGMATGELFF.

At least ten counts were recorded for this clonotype. The chain has TRBV15 and TRBJ1-1; D is unclear. V lost 3 bases and J 9 bases, leaving 14 bases between the germline ends. Germline CDR1 LNHNV, CDR2 YYDKDF (reference sequence). The CDR3 covers 13 residues. The CDR3 reads CATSRTTVPQAFF. In DNA form, the CDR3 reads TGTGCCACCAGCAGGACCACCGTCCCACAAGCTTTCTTT. The variable domain in full, with the rest retrieved from reference TRBV15 and TRBJ1-1, is DAMVIQNPRYQVTQFGKPVTLSCSQTLNHNVMYWYQQKSSQAPKLLFHYYDKDFNNEADTPDNFQSRRPNTSFCFLDIRSPGLGDTAMYLCATSRTTVPQAFFGQGTRLTVV.

There are many counts of this clonotype. The chain combines TRBV6-1 with TRBJ2-7; D is tentatively TRBD1 or TRBD2 (5 bases each). Trimming took 6 bases from V and 4 from J, leaving 13 bases between them. Germline assignment: CDR1 MNHNS and CDR2 SASEGT. CDR3 length: 13 amino acids. CDR3 bases: TGTGCCAGCAGGACCGGGACCAGATACGAGCAGTACTTC. Amino acids: CASRTGTRYEQYF.

This chain connects TRBV20-1 to TRBJ2-7; no firm D call. Germline V gene lookup returns CDR1 DFQATT and CDR2 SNEGSKA (reference sequence). The CDR3 runs 12 residues. V lost 0 bases, J lost 7 bases, and 10 bases lay in between. The CDR3: CSARETIREQYF. CDR3 bases: TGCAGTGCTAGAGAAACGATTCGGGAGCAGTACTTC.

This clonotype has more than one count but fewer than ten. This chain uses TRBV7-2 with TRBJ1-1; 10 bases match TRBD1. J lost 0 bases, V lost 3 bases, and 7 bases had no gene match. Germline values: CDR1 SGHTA, CDR2 FQGNSA. The CDR3 consists of 17 residues. Here the CDR3 DNA reads TGTGCCAGCAGCTTCGCGACAGGGGGCTATATGAACACTGAAGCTTTCTTT. Its protein is CASSFATGGYMNTEAFF.

This clonotype has more than one count but fewer than ten. The chain has TRBV18 and TRBJ1-1; 8 positions agree with TRBD1. V lost 6 bases, J lost 4 bases, and 7 bases stayed unmatched. Germline assignment: CDR1 KGHSH and CDR2 LQKENI. The CDR3 sequence is 14 residues long. The CDR3 DNA reads as TGTGCCAGCTCCCACGGACAGGGAGGCACTGAAGCTTTCTTT. This encodes CASSHGQGGTEAFF.

This clonotype was recorded many times. The V gene is TRBV28, the J gene TRBJ2-6; no clear D gene. Germline CDR1 reads MDHEN; CDR2 reads SYDVKM. This CDR3 is 15 amino acids long. V lost 3 bases and J lost 2, with 8 bases in between. CDR3 protein: CASSLFQTGANVLTF. The DNA for the CDR3 is TGTGCCAGCAGTTTGTTCCAGACTGGGGCCAACGTCCTGACTTTC.

About this clonotype: An end of the junction differs from the germline gene, which may be a read error. The chain joins TRBV6-2 or TRBV6-3 to TRBJ1-5; no reliable D call. Germline V gene lookup returns CDR1 MNHEY and CDR2 SVGEGT. The CDR3 is made up of 12 amino acids. The CDR3 DNA follows: TGCGCCGGCAGTTACGTGGATCAGCCCCAGCATTTT. Encoded protein: CAGSYVDQPQHF.

This clonotype was counted ten times or more. The J gene is TRBJ1-5, the V gene TRBV5-5, with 10 nucleotides matching TRBD1. V trimming: 3 bases; J trimming: 3 bases; junction bases outside the gene matches: 6. The germline CDR1 and CDR2 sequences are SGHKS and YYEKEE (reference sequence). The CDR3 spans 16 residues. CDR3 sequence: CASSSGGQGNNQPQHF. The CDR3 DNA is TGTGCCAGCAGCTCGGGGGGACAGGGGAACAATCAGCCCCAGCATTTT.

This clonotype was detected ten times or more. V usage is TRBV6-5 and J usage is TRBJ2-7, with D perhaps matching TRBD1 or TRBD2 (5 bases each). Germline assignment: CDR1 MNHEY and CDR2 SVGAGI. The CDR3 totals 14 residues. Trimming pared 2 bases from V and 5 bases from J, leaving 13 bases between. CDR3 bases: TGTGCCAGCAGTTACGCAAAGCAGGGACACGAGCAGTACTTC. Translating gives CASSYAKQGHEQYF.

The chain recombines TRBV20-1 with TRBJ1-4, with TRBD1 identical over 7 bases. CDR3 size: 15 residues. CDR1 DFQATT and CDR2 SNEGSKA come from the germline V gene (reference sequence). The J segment lost 4 bases and the V segment lost 5 bases, leaving 10 bases of the junction unmatched. CDR3 loop: CSAAGTAGGNEKLFF. DNA for the CDR3: TGCAGTGCTGCGGGGACAGCCGGGGGTAATGAAAAACTGTTTTTT.